One sample yielded the 31 T cell receptor beta chains listed below, sequenced in a study of early T cells in non-severe SARS-CoV-2 infection. TCRdb reprocessed the 5' RACE reads with MiXCR, giving one entry per CDR3 protein. The table lists over 60,000 distinct CDR3 sequences, over 9% of them singletons. Sequenced material: whole blood, taken at baseline. The source of these receptors is an adult who was a healthcare worker with PCR-confirmed SARS-CoV-2 infection or an uninfected control (not recorded which).

This clonotype occurred many times. The chain carries TRBV25-1 and TRBJ1-2; D gene uncertain. This CDR3 region has 14 residues. Germline V gene data show CDR1 as MGHDK and CDR2 as SYGVNS. The V gene lost 3 bases and the J gene lost 6 bases, with 14 bases spanning the gap. The DNA of the CDR3 is TGTGCCAGCAGTGACGGAGACCGTCACAATGGCTACACCTTC. Protein: CASSDGDRHNGYTF.

In its sample, this clonotype was seen a few times. The chain is built from TRBV7-6 and TRBJ1-1; weak D call: TRBD1 (6 bases). Deletions cut 4 bases from V and 8 bases from J, with 17 bases between. The V gene's germline CDR1 is SGHVS and CDR2 FNYEAQ. This CDR3 has 14 amino acids. The DNA for the CDR3 is TGTGCCAGCAGCTCCATGACTGTTGGGACAGAAGCTTTCTTT. Protein product: CASSSMTVGTEAFF.

This clonotype was seen ten or more times. This rearrangement joins TRBV27 to TRBJ2-6; D perhaps matches TRBD2 (6 bases). V lost 4 bases and J 0 bases, leaving 10 bases between the germline ends. The CDR3 length is 16 residues. Germline CDR1 reads MNHEY; CDR2 reads SMNVEV (reference sequence). This CDR3 is CASSYYGSSGANVLTF. The CDR3 nucleotides are TGTGCCAGCAGTTATTACGGGAGCTCTGGGGCCAACGTCCTGACTTTC.

This clonotype was counted a few times. V usage is TRBV2 and J usage is TRBJ2-3, with TRBD2 matching over 11 bases. Trimming took 4 bases from V and 6 from J; bases not matched to a gene: 6. This CDR3 is built from 15 residues. The germline V gene has CDR1 SNHLY and CDR2 FYNNEI. CDR3 loop: CASSGSSGGRDTQYF. The DNA of the CDR3 is TGTGCCAGCAGTGGGTCTAGCGGGGGGCGCGATACGCAGTATTTT.

This chain uses TRBV19 with TRBJ1-5; D gene unclear. The CDR3 is 12 residues long. CDR1 and CDR2 (germline): LNHDA, SQIVND (reference sequence). Trimming took 3 bases from V and 9 from J, leaving 9 bases between them. This CDR3 reads CASSIMGGPQHF. DNA for the CDR3: TGTGCCAGTAGTATTATGGGAGGGCCCCAGCATTTT. The whole variable domain, filled in from reference TRBV19 and TRBJ1-5, reads DGGITQSPKYLFRKEGQNVTLSCEQNLNHDAMYWYRQDPGQGLRLIYYSQIVNDFQKGDIAEGYSVSREKKESFPLTVTSAQKNPTAFYLCASSIMGGPQHFGDGTRLSIL.

There are a few counts of this clonotype. In DNA, the CDR3 is TGTGCCAGCAGCTGGGGACAGCCCTCTCAGCAACCCCAGCATTTT. The encoded protein is CASSWGQPSQQPQHF. This sequence joins TRBV7-8 and TRBJ1-5; TRBD1 matches at 7 bases. The CDR3 has 15 amino acids. Germline V gene lookup returns CDR1 SGHVS and CDR2 FQNEAQ. Trimming took 4 bases from V and 10 from J; bases not matched to a gene: 13.

The rearrangement uses TRBV20-1 and TRBJ2-7, with 7 bases matching TRBD1. Germline assignment: CDR1 DFQATT and CDR2 SNEGSKA (reference sequence). The CDR3 runs 13 residues. V was clipped by 6 bases and J by 3 bases; unmatched bases: 8. CDR3 sequence: CSAVPGQHYEQYF. The CDR3 coding sequence is TGCAGTGCAGTGCCGGGACAGCACTACGAGCAGTACTTC.

This clonotype was counted a few times. DNA of the CDR3: TGTGCCAGCAGTCCTTCCGGGACTAGGGTGAAGTTCTTC. The encoded protein is CASSPSGTRVKFF. The V gene is TRBV7-8, the J gene TRBJ2-1; 8 bases fit TRBD2. CDR3 length: 13 residues. J was trimmed by 14 bases and V by 6 bases; bases with no gene match: 12. Per the germline V gene, CDR1 is SGHVS and CDR2 is FQNEAQ.

In DNA form, the CDR3 reads TGTGCCAGCAGTCCTGAAGTAGAGGAGCAGTTCTTC. Translated, it gives CASSPEVEEQFF. V and J are TRBV12-3 or TRBV12-4 and TRBJ2-1; D is unclear. V dropped 5 bases and J dropped 10 bases, with 12 bases sitting between them. This CDR3 has 12 amino acids.

J is TRBJ2-6 and V is TRBV13; 9 nucleotides agree with TRBD1. Germline values: CDR1 PRHDT, CDR2 FYEKMQ (reference sequence). The J segment lost 2 bases and the V segment lost 5 bases, leaving 7 bases of the junction unmatched. This CDR3 comprises 17 residues. Written as DNA, the CDR3 is TGTGCCAGCAGCGCCGGACAGGGGAAGGCTGGGGCCAACGTCCTGACTTTC. The encoded protein is CASSAGQGKAGANVLTF. Looking up the rest from reference TRBV13 and TRBJ2-6 gives the full variable domain: AAGVIQSPRHLIKEKRETATLKCYPIPRHDTVYWYQQGPGQDPQFLISFYEKMQSDKGSIPDRFSAQQFSDYHSELNMSSLELGDSALYFCASSAGQGKAGANVLTFGAGSRLTVL.

In this sample, this clonotype turned up a few times. The chain employs TRBV6-5 and TRBJ2-7; D is perhaps TRBD1 (5 bases). The V gene lost 2 bases and the J gene lost 4 bases, with 9 bases spanning the gap. The CDR3 covers 13 residues. Germline CDR1 reads MNHEY; CDR2 reads SVGAGI. The CDR3 here is CASSYQGFYEQYF. The DNA of the CDR3 is TGTGCCAGCAGTTACCAGGGTTTTTACGAGCAGTACTTC.

Only a few counts were recorded for this clonotype. The J gene is TRBJ1-1, the V gene TRBV6-5; tentative D call: TRBD1 (6 bases). CDR1 and CDR2 (germline): MNHEY, SVGAGI. V was shortened by 5 bases and J by 0 bases, with 16 bases between the two germline ends. This CDR3 region has 16 residues. The CDR3 DNA reads as TGTGCCAGCAGTCTCGCCGGGACACTGATGAACACTGAAGCTTTCTTT. Residues: CASSLAGTLMNTEAFF.

This chain connects TRBV25-1 to TRBJ1-2; 9 bases are a match to TRBD1. Trimming cost V 8 bases and J 5 bases; bases outside gene matches: 6. This CDR3 has 13 amino acids. Germline CDR1 and CDR2: MGHDK and SYGVNS. In nucleotides, the CDR3 is TGTGCCAGCTCCCGCGGACAGGGGTATGGCTACACCTTC. Protein sequence: CASSRGQGYGYTF.

This clonotype was counted between two and nine times. V usage is TRBV6-6 and J usage is TRBJ2-1; a weak D match, TRBD1 (5 bases). Germline loops: CDR1 MNHNY, CDR2 SVGAGI (reference sequence). V lost 6 bases to trimming and J lost 6 bases, with 18 bases between them. The CDR3 has 15 amino acids. The CDR3 sequence: CASSNLRGRFNEQFF. The CDR3 coding sequence is TGTGCCAGCAGCAACTTAAGGGGAAGATTCAATGAGCAGTTCTTC.

This clonotype was observed a single time. The chain uses TRBV7-9 and TRBJ2-1; D is possibly TRBD1 (6 bases). Germline-derived CDR1 and CDR2 are SEHNR and FQNEAQ (reference sequence). V was clipped by 5 bases and J by 8 bases, with 10 bases between them. This CDR3 has 12 residues. CDR3 sequence (DNA): TGTGCCAGCAGCCCCCCAGGGGATGAGCAGTTCTTC. Protein sequence: CASSPPGDEQFF.

The V and J genes are TRBV29-1 and TRBJ2-1; D uncertain. Between the trimmed V and J ends, which lost 5 bases and 4 bases, there was a span of 15 bases. CDR3 size: 14 residues. Germline V gene sequence: CDR1 SQVTM, CDR2 ANQGSEA. DNA of the CDR3: TGCAGCGTTCCCCCCCAAGTTGGGTACAATGAGCAGTTCTTC. This codes for CSVPPQVGYNEQFF.

The gene calls are TRBV6-6 and TRBJ1-2; 7 nucleotides align to TRBD1. The CDR3 extends over 13 amino acids. V shed 5 bases, J shed 5 bases, and the junction held 5 bases outside the gene matches. Looked up from germline, CDR1 is MNHNY and CDR2 is SVGAGI (reference sequence). As DNA, the CDR3 is TGTGCCAGCAGTGGCGGGACAGTGTATGGCTACACCTTC. It encodes CASSGGTVYGYTF.

This clonotype was recorded many times. The rearrangement links TRBV20-1 to TRBJ2-4; TRBD2 agrees at 12 bases. V shed 5 bases, J shed 1 base, and the junction held 3 bases outside the gene matches. CDR1 and CDR2 from the germline V gene are DFQATT and SNEGSKA (reference sequence). The CDR3 extends over 15 amino acids. CDR3: CSAPLAGGAKNIQYF. The CDR3 nucleotides are TGCAGTGCTCCTCTAGCGGGGGGGGCCAAAAACATTCAGTACTTC.

This clonotype was detected a few times. The V call is TRBV12-3 or TRBV12-4, the J call TRBJ1-1; a weak D match, TRBD1 (6 bases). The V gene lost 5 bases and the J gene lost 1 base, with 11 bases spanning the gap. The CDR3 sequence is 14 residues long. The CDR3 here is CASSLGGRNTEAFF. The CDR3 region has the DNA TGTGCCAGCAGTCTAGGGGGTAGGAACACTGAAGCTTTCTTT.

This clonotype was seen a handful of times. This rearrangement joins TRBV7-2 to TRBJ1-2; maybe TRBD1 (5 bases). The CDR3 consists of 14 residues. Per germline, CDR1 SGHTA and CDR2 FQGNSA. Trimming shortened V by 5 bases and J by 6 bases, and 16 bases separated the two germline ends. The CDR3, as DNA: TGTGCCAGCAGCGGACGGGGCCCCCGGCATGGCTACACCTTC. Its protein is CASSGRGPRHGYTF. The whole variable domain, remainder taken from reference TRBV7-2 and TRBJ1-2, is GAGVSQSPSNKVTEKGKDVELRCDPISGHTALYWYRQSLGQGLEFLIYFQGNSAPDKSGLPSDRFSAERTGGSVSTLTIQRTQQEDSAVYLCASSGRGPRHGYTFGSGTRLTVV.

This clonotype was seen only a few times. V gene TRBV10-3 combines with J gene TRBJ2-1, with 16 nucleotides matching TRBD2. The CDR3 sequence is 18 residues long. V shed 6 bases, J shed 7 bases, and the junction held 12 bases outside the gene matches. Germline CDR1 reads ENHRY; CDR2 reads SYGVKD. The CDR3 region has the DNA TGTGCCATCAGCGGGACTAGCGGGGGGGCCCGTTCTATTAATGAGCAGTTCTTC. Translated, it gives CAISGTSGGARSINEQFF.

Notes on this clonotype: Possible read error: a much larger clone is one base away. CDR3 residues: CAIGPSGANTGELFF. The CDR3, as DNA: TGTGCCATCGGCCCTAGCGGGGCTAACACCGGGGAGCTGTTTTTT. The chain joins TRBV10-3 to TRBJ2-2; 9 positions agree with TRBD2. The CDR3 sequence is 15 residues long. V was pared by 8 bases and J by 2 bases, with 6 bases of the junction left unmatched. CDR1 is ENHRY and CDR2 is SYGVKD in the germline V gene.

The rearrangement joins TRBV11-2 to TRBJ2-3; D may be TRBD1 or TRBD2 (5 bases each). The CDR3 covers 15 residues. The germline V gene encodes CDR1 SGHAT and CDR2 FQNNGV. Trimming took 3 bases from V and 6 from J, leaving 16 bases between them. The CDR3 is CASSLSEGPVDTQYF. As DNA, the CDR3 is TGTGCCAGCAGCTTGTCAGAGGGGCCGGTGGATACGCAGTATTTT.

In its sample, this clonotype was seen many times. The gene calls are TRBV27 and TRBJ2-1; the D gene is possibly TRBD2 (5 bases). From germline, CDR1 is MNHEY and CDR2 SMNVEV (reference sequence). V was pared by 4 bases and J by 7 bases, with 5 bases between. The CDR3 has 11 residues. The CDR3 loop reads CASSSGNEQFF. CDR3 nucleotides: TGTGCCAGCAGTTCGGGGAATGAGCAGTTCTTC.

This clonotype came up many times. The chain recombines TRBV7-3 with TRBJ2-3; 8 nucleotides agree with TRBD2. CDR3 length equals 15 residues. Germline CDR1 SGHTA, CDR2 FQGTGA. V lost 6 bases and J lost 1; bases outside the gene matches: 6. The CDR3 loop reads CASSNGGAGTDTQYF. Written as DNA, the CDR3 is TGTGCCAGCAGTAACGGGGGGGCCGGCACAGATACGCAGTATTTT. Full variable domain (rest looked up from reference TRBV7-3 and TRBJ2-3): GAGVSQTPSNKVTEKGKYVELRCDPISGHTALYWYRQSLGQGPEFLIYFQGTGAADDSGLPNDRFFAVRPEGSVSTLKIQRTERGDSAVYLCASSNGGAGTDTQYFGPGTRLTVL.

The rearrangement uses TRBV5-6 and TRBJ2-7; 10 bases line up with TRBD1. J gave up 2 bases and V 4 bases, and 6 bases lay outside the gene matches. This CDR3 contains 15 residues. CDR1 is SGHDT and CDR2 is YYEEEE in the germline V gene. The CDR3 sequence: CASSQEGTGAYEQYF. The CDR3 bases are TGTGCCAGCAGCCAAGAAGGGACAGGGGCCTACGAGCAGTACTTC. The whole variable domain, filled in from reference TRBV5-6 and TRBJ2-7, reads DAGVTQSPTHLIKTRGQQVTLRCSPKSGHDTVSWYQQALGQGPQFIFQYYEEEERQRGNFPDRFSGHQFPNYSSELNVNALLLGDSALYLCASSQEGTGAYEQYFGPGTRLTVT.

This clonotype occurred a few times. The chain uses TRBV5-6 and TRBJ2-5; no reliable D call. The CDR3 is 15 amino acids. Germline V CDR1 and CDR2: SGHDT, YYEEEE. Trimming pared 4 bases from V and 2 bases from J, leaving 15 bases between. For the CDR3, the DNA is TGTGCCAGCAGCCGATCGGCCCTATCACAAGAGACCCAGTACTTC. Residues: CASSRSALSQETQYF.

V gene TRBV7-8 combines with J gene TRBJ1-1; D call uncertain. Germline CDR1 reads SGHVS; CDR2 reads FQNEAQ. The CDR3 is 13 amino acids. V gave up 2 bases and J gave up 2 bases, with 6 bases separating them. CDR3 coding DNA: TGTGCCAGCAGCTTAATCCCAAACACTGAAGCTTTCTTT. Encoded protein: CASSLIPNTEAFF. The variable domain in full, completed from reference TRBV7-8 and TRBJ1-1, reads GAGVSQSPRYKVAKRGQDVALRCDPISGHVSLFWYQQALGQGPEFLTYFQNEAQLDKSGLPSDRFFAERPEGSVSTLKIQRTQQEDSAVYLCASSLIPNTEAFFGQGTRLTVV.

The chain employs TRBV12-5 and TRBJ1-2; D remains ambiguous. Between the trimmed V and J ends, which lost 0 bases and 8 bases, there was a span of 7 bases. Looked up from germline, CDR1 is LGHNT and CDR2 is FRNRAP. This CDR3 is built from 12 residues. In DNA, the CDR3 is TGTGCTAGTGGTTTGGTCCAAGGGGGCTACACCTTC. Residues: CASGLVQGGYTF.

This clonotype was seen more than once but under ten times. The chain uses TRBV24-1 and TRBJ1-4; D not certain. Looked up from germline, CDR1 is KGHDR and CDR2 is SFDVKD. CDR3 length equals 13 residues. The ends were cut back, 5 bases at V and 2 bases at J, with 5 bases in the middle. The CDR3 nucleotides are TGTGCCACCAGTGCTGGGACTAATGAAAAACTGTTTTTT. This gives the protein CATSAGTNEKLFF.

This clonotype was counted many times. The rearrangement links TRBV4-1 to TRBJ2-3, with a possible D match to TRBD1 (5 bases). The ends were cut back, 4 bases at V and 4 bases at J, with 15 bases in the middle. Germline lookup yields CDR1 MGHRA and CDR2 YSYEKL. This CDR3 region has 15 residues. The CDR3 protein is CASSPQDTVPDTQYF. The CDR3 DNA follows: TGCGCCAGCAGCCCTCAGGACACGGTCCCAGATACGCAGTATTTT.